The entry below gives a single TCR beta chain sequence along with its context. This sample is drawn from a study of blood T cell repertoires in COVID-19. Looking at the study overall: Samples of COVID-19 (acute and convalescent) were obtained from the United States, Italy and Spain.

This study enrolled people aged 18 to 89 from about 24 US geographic areas. Allocation to cohorts depended on clinical history reported by the participants. In the authors' workflow: Reference gene primer amplification gave nucleated cell count estimates. Sequencing was performed with immunoSEQ multiplex PCR; in TCRdb, only in-frame clones are kept and a portion is missing. V, J and clone size are taken as reported in that table, and D and trimming were inferred from the DNA itself. This sample carries a few hundred thousand clones, roughly 87% of them seen once, and the ten largest clones take 9% to 12%. CDR3 length: 14 residues. CDR1 is GTSNPN, CDR2 SVGIG, per germline (reference sequence). Trimming took off 0 bases at V and 3 bases at J, with 11 bases between the two ends.

The sequenced sample was PBMCs or T cells enriched from blood (not recorded which). This chain joins TRBV30 and TRBJ2-5; possibly TRBD1 for D (5 bases). This receptor was identified in a man between 18 and 29 years old with acute COVID-19. The CDR3 nucleotides are TGTGCCTGGAGTGTTCACGGCAGGGAAGAGACCCAGTACTTC. Protein: CAWSVHGREETQYF.